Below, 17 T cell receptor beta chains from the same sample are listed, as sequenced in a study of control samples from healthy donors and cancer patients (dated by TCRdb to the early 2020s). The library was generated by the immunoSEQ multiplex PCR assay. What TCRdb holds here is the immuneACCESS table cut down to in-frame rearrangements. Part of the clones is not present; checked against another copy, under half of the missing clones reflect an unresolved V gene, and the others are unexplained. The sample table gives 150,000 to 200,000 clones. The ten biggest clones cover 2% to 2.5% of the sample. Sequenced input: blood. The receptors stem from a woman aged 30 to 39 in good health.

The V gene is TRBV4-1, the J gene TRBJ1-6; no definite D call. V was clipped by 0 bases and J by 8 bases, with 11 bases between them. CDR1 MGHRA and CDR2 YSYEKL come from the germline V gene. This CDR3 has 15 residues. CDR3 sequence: CASSQDRGIDSPLHF. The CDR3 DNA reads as TGCGCCAGCAGCCAAGATCGGGGAATTGATTCACCCCTCCACTTT.

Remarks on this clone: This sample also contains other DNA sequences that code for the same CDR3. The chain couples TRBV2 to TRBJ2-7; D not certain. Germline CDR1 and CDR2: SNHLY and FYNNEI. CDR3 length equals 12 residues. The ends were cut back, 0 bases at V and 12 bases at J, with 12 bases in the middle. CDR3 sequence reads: CASSEAMDLGYF. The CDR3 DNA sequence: TGTGCCAGCAGTGAAGCAATGGACCTCGGGTACTTC.

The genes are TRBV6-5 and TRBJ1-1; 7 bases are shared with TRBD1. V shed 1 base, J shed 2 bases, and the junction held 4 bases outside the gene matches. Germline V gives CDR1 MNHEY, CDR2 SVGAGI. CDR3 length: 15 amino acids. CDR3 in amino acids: CASSYWGQINTEAFF. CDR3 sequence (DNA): TGTGCCAGCAGTTACTGGGGACAGATTAACACTGAAGCTTTCTTT.

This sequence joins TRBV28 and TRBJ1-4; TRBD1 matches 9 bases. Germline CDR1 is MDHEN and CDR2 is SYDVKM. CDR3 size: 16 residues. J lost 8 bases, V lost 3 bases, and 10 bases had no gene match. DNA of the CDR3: TGTGCCAGCAGTTTCTGGACAGGGGAGGAAGGCGAAAAACTGTTTTTT. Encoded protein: CASSFWTGEEGEKLFF.

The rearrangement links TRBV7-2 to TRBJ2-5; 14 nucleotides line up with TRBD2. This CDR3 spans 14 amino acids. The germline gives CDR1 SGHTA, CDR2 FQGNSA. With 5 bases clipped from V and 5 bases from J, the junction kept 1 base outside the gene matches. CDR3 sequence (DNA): TGTGCCAGCAGCCGGACTAGCGGGGGGGAGACCCAGTACTTC. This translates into CASSRTSGGETQYF.

CDR3 in DNA: TGTGCCAGCAGCTTCAGGGCGAACACCGGGGAGCTGTTTTTT. Protein sequence: CASSFRANTGELFF. The J gene is TRBJ2-2, the V gene TRBV7-9; D might be TRBD1 (5 bases). The CDR3 contains 14 residues. Germline V CDR1 and CDR2: SEHNR, FQNEAQ (reference sequence). The V gene lost 3 bases and the J gene lost 0 bases, with 5 bases spanning the gap.

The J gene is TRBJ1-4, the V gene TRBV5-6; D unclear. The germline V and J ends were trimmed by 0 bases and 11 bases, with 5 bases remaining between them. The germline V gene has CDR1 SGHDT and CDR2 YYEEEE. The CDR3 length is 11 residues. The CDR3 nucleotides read TGTGCCAGCAGCTTGGCAGGTAAACTGTTTTTT. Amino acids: CASSLAGKLFF.

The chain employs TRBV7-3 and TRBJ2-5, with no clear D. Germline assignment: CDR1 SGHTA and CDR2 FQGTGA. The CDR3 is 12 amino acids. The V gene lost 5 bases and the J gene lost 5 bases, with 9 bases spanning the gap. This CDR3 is CASSPDRETQYF. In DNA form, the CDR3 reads TGTGCCAGCAGCCCCGACCGGGAGACCCAGTACTTC.

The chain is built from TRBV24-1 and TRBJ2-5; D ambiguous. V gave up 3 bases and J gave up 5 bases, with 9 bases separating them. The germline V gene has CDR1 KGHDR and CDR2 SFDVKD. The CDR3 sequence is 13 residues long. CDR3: CATSDNLRETQYF. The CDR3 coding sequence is TGTGCCACCAGTGATAACTTGCGGGAGACCCAGTACTTC.

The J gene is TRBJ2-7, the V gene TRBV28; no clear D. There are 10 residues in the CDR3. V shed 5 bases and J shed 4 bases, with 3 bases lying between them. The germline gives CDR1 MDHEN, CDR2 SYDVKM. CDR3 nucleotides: TGTGCCAGCAGTCGTTACGAGCAGTACTTC. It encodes CASSRYEQYF.

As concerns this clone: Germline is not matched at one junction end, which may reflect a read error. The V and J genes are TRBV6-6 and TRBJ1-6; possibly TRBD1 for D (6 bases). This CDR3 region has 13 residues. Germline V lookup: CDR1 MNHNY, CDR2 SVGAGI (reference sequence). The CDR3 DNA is TGTGCCAGCATCCTCTCGGGGGGCTCACGCCTCCACTTT. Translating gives CASILSGGSRLHF.

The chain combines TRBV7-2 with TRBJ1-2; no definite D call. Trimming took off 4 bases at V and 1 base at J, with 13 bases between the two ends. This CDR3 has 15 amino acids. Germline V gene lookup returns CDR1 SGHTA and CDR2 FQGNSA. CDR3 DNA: TGTGCCAGCAGCTCCCCCCACAGAGGTAACTATGGCTACACCTTC. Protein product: CASSSPHRGNYGYTF.

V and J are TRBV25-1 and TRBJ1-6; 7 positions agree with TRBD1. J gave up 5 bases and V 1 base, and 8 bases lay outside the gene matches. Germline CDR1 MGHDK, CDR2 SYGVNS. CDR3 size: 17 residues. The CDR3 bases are TGTGCCAGCAGTGAATTAAACAGGGGAAGCGATAATTCACCCCTCCACTTT. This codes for CASSELNRGSDNSPLHF.

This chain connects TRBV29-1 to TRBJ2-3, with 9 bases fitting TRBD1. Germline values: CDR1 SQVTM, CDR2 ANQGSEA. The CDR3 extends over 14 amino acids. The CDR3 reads CRPTRDREVDTQYF. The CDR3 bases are TGCAGGCCTACACGGGACAGGGAGGTAGATACGCAGTATTTT.

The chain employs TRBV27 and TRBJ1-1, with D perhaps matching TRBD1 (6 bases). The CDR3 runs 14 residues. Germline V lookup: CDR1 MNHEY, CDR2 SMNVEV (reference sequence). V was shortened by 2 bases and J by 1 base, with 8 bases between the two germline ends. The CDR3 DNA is TGTGCCAGCAGTTTAAAGGGACAGAACACTGAAGCTTTCTTT. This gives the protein CASSLKGQNTEAFF.

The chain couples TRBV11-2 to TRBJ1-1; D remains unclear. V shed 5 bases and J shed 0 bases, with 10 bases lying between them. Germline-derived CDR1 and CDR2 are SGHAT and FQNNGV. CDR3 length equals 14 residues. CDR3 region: CASSRRVLNTEAFF. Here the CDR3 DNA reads TGTGCCAGCAGCCGACGGGTTTTGAACACTGAAGCTTTCTTT.

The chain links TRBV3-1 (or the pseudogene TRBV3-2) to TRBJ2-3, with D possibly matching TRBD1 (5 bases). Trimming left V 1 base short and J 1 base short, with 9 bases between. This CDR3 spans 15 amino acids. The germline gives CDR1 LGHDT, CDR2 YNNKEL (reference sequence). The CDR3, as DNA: TGTGCCAGCAGCCAAGCAGGGTTGGGCACAGATACGCAGTATTTT. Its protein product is CASSQAGLGTDTQYF.